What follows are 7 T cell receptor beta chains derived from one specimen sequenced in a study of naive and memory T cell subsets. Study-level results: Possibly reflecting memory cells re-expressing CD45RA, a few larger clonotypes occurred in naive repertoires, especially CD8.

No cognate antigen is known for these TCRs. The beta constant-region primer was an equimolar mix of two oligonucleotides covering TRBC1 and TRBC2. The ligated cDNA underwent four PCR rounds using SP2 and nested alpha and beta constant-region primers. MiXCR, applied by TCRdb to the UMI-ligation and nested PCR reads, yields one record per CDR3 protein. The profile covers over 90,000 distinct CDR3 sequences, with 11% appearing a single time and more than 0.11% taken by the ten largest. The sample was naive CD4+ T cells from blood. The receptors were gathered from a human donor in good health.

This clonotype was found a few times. The CDR3 nucleotides read TGTGCCAGCAGTGAAGGCTCTATTTCCCCGGTTAAGAAGAGCTCCTATAATTCACCCCTCCACTTT. Translating gives CASSEGSISPVKKSSYNSPLHF. The rearrangement joins TRBV2 to TRBJ1-6; D call uncertain. Looked up from germline, CDR1 is SNHLY and CDR2 is FYNNEI. V lost 1 base and J lost 0, with 25 bases in between. This CDR3 contains 22 residues.

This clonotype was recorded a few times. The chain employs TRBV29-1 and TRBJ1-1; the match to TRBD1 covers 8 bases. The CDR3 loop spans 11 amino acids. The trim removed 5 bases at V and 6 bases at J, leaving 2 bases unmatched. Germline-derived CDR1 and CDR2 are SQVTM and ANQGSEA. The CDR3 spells CSVQGAAEAFF. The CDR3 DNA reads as TGCAGCGTTCAGGGGGCCGCTGAAGCTTTCTTT.

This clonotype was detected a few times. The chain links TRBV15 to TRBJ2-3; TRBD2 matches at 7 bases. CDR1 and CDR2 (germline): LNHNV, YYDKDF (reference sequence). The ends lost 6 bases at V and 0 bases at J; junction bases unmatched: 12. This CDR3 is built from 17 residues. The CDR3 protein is CATRSRGDRSSTDTQYF. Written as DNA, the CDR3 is TGTGCCACCAGATCCCGGGGGGACCGTTCTAGCACAGATACGCAGTATTTT.

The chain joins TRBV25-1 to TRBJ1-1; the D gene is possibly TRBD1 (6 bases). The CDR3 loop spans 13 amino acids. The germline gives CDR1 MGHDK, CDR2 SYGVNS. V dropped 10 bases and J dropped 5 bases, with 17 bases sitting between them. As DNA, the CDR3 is TGTGCCACTAAGGGGCAGGGGAGGACTGAAGCTTTCTTT. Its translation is CATKGQGRTEAFF.

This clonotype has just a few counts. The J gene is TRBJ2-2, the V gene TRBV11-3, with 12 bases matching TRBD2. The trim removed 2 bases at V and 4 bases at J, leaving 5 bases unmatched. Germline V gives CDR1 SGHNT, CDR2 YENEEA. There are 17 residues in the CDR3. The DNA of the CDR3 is TGTGCCAGCAGCTTAAGCCGACTAGCGGGAGTCACCGGGGAGCTGTTTTTT. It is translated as CASSLSRLAGVTGELFF. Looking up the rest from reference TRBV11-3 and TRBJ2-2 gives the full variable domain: EAGVVQSPRYKIIEKKQPVAFWCNPISGHNTLYWYLQNLGQGPELLIRYENEEAVDDSQLPKDRFSAERLKGVDSTLKIQPAELGDSAVYLCASSLSRLAGVTGELFFGEGSRLTVL.

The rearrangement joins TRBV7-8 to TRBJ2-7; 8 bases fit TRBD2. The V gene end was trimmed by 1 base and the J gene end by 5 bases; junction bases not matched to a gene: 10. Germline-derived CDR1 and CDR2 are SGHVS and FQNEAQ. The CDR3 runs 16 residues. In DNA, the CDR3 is TGTGCCAGCAGCTTAGATAATAGCGGGACCGCCGACGAGCAGTACTTC. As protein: CASSLDNSGTADEQYF.

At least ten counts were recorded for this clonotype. This CDR3 reads CASSLSAGGHRTQYF. For the CDR3, the DNA is TGTGCCAGCAGCTTATCGGCGGGAGGGCATCGTACGCAGTATTTT. The genes are TRBV7-2 and TRBJ2-3; 9 positions match TRBD2. The V segment lost 2 bases and the J segment 8 bases; nucleotides outside the gene matches: 8. This CDR3 contains 15 residues. Germline V gene lookup returns CDR1 SGHTA and CDR2 FQGNSA.